Sequencing of this TCR beta chain was carried out in a study of glioma-infiltrating T cells. About this clonotype itself: Its antigen remains unidentified.

TCR alpha and beta CDR3 regions were amplified from RNA using iRepertoire nested multiplex PCR. Tissue mRNA or PBMC total RNA, roughly 85-450 ng, went into one-step reverse transcription and amplification. TCRdb analysed the multiplex PCR reads with MiXCR anew, one entry per CDR3 protein. Among about 190,000 distinct CDR3 sequences listed, about 32% were seen once. The V gene's germline CDR1 is LGHDT and CDR2 YNNKEL (reference sequence). The CDR3 consists of 11 residues. V was clipped by 7 bases and J by 0 bases, with 3 bases between them. Findings and caveats of the study: Tissue and blood shared very few CDR3 sequences.

The gene calls are TRBV3-1 and TRBJ2-5; D unclear. This receptor was taken from a human donor with low-grade glioma or glioblastoma, undergoing nonglioma brain surgery, or in good health (not recorded which). Sequences were obtained from glioma tissue, nonneoplastic brain tissue, or PBMCs (not recorded which). This CDR3 reads CASNNQETQYF. In DNA form, the CDR3 reads TGTGCCAGCAACAACCAAGAGACCCAGTACTTC.